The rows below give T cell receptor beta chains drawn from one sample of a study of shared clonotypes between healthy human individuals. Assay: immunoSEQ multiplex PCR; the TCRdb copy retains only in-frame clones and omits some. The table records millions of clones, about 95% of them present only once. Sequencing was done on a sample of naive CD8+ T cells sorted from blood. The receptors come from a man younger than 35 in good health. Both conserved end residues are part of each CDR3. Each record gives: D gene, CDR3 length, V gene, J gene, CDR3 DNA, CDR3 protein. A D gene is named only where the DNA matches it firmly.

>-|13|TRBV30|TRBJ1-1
TGTGCCTGGAGCCTTGAAAATGGACCCGATCCTTTCTTT
CAWSLENGPDPFF
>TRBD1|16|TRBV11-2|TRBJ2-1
TGTGCCAGCGGCTCCCAGACAGGGTCGCGTTACAATGAGCAGTTCTTC
CASGSQTGSRYNEQFF
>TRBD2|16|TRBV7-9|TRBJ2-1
TGTGCCAGCAGCTTAATAGGGACTAGTACATACAATGAGCAGTTCTTC
CASSLIGTSTYNEQFF
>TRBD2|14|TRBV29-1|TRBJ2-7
TGCAGCGTTCTACTAGCGGGAAGCTCCTACGAGCAGTACTTC
CSVLLAGSSYEQYF
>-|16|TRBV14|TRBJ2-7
TGTGCCAGCAGCCCCCTCCCGGCCTTCTCCTCCTACGAGCAGTACTTC
CASSPLPAFSSYEQYF
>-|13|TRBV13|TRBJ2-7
TGTGCCAGCAGCTTAGGGCTCAACGGCGAGCAGTACTTC
CASSLGLNGEQYF
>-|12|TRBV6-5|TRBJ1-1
TGTGCCAGCAGTTTCAGTGAGGGAGAAGCTTTCTTT
CASSFSEGEAFF
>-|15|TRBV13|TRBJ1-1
TGTGCCAGCAGCCACTCGGACGGATTGAACACTGAAGCTTTCTTT
CASSHSDGLNTEAFF
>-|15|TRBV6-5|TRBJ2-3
TGTGCCAGCAGTTACGGGCAGGGAATCGCAGATACGCAGTATTTT
CASSYGQGIADTQYF
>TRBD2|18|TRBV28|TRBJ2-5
TGTGCCAGCAACCTAGGGGGACTAGCAGAAAACTCCCAAGAGACCCAGTACTTC
CASNLGGLAENSQETQYF
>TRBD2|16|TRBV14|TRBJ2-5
TGTGCCAGCAGCCCGGGACTAGCGGGACTCCAAGAGACCCAGTACTTC
CASSPGLAGLQETQYF
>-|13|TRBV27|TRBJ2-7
TGTGCCAGCAGCCCCAATCGAGACTACGAGCAGTACTTC
CASSPNRDYEQYF
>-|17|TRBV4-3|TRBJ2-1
TGCGCCAGCAGCCAAGATCTCGACCGGGGCATCTACAATGAGCAGTTCTTC
CASSQDLDRGIYNEQFF